Listed here are 14 T cell receptor beta chains from one sample, sequenced in a study of shared clonotypes between healthy human individuals. Data came from immunoSEQ multiplex PCR; TCRdb stores just in-frame clones and leaves some out. The sample contains around 700,000 clones, roughly 70% of which appear only once. What was sequenced was memory CD4+ T cells sorted from blood. Subset indicated: CD45RA-negative fraction. All receptors derive from a woman in her 30s in good health.

The gene calls are TRBV7-7 and TRBJ2-5, with no clear D. CDR3 size: 11 residues. V was pared by 4 bases and J by 4 bases, with 4 bases between. Germline assignment: CDR1 SSHAT and CDR2 FNYEAQ (reference sequence). CDR3 bases: TGTGCCAGCAGCTCCCTAGAGACCCAGTACTTC. This encodes CASSSLETQYF.

As for this clone: No DNA is shown, since the ends of the CDR3 on it are uncertain; the CDR3 is the one TCRdb lists. The V gene is TRBV10-2, the J gene TRBJ2-1; the table assigns TRBD2, which was not confirmed against the DNA. Germline lookup yields CDR1 WSHSY and CDR2 SAAADI. The CDR3 extends over 11 residues, inclusive of both ends. The CDR3: CASTSGDEQFF.

This sequence joins TRBV6-1 and TRBJ1-2; D is ambiguous. V was clipped by 2 bases and J by 4 bases, with 14 bases between them. This CDR3 region has 15 residues. In germline, CDR1 is MNHNS, CDR2 SASEGT. CDR3 protein: CASSENLGLGYGYTF. The CDR3 nucleotides are TGTGCCAGCAGTGAAAATCTTGGGTTGGGCTATGGCTACACCTTC.

The chain uses TRBV7-9 and TRBJ2-5, with D unresolved. This CDR3 comprises 15 residues. CDR1 is SEHNR, CDR2 FQNEAQ, per germline (reference sequence). V was shortened by 1 base and J by 5 bases, with 14 bases between the two germline ends. CDR3 sequence: CASSLVSSLLETQYF. The CDR3 DNA follows: TGTGCCAGCAGCTTAGTCTCCTCGTTGTTGGAGACCCAGTACTTC.

This clone came up many times. The chain uses TRBV28 and TRBJ1-3, with TRBD1 identical over 8 bases. The V gene's germline CDR1 is MDHEN and CDR2 SYDVKM. CDR3 size: 14 residues. Trimming removed 5 bases from V and 3 bases from J; junction bases left unmatched: 3. This chain's CDR3 is CASSTTGVGNTIYF. Here the CDR3 DNA reads TGTGCCAGCAGTACGACAGGGGTTGGAAACACCATATATTTT.

The rearrangement joins TRBV7-9 to TRBJ2-1; 8 bases align to TRBD1. Germline V CDR1 and CDR2: SEHNR, FQNEAQ (reference sequence). The CDR3 extends over 16 amino acids. The ends lost 5 bases at V and 6 bases at J; junction bases unmatched: 12. The CDR3 reads CASSPPWGGTGNEQFF. The CDR3 DNA reads as TGTGCCAGCAGCCCCCCATGGGGCGGGACAGGCAATGAGCAGTTCTTC.

Written as DNA, the CDR3 is TGCAGCGCTGGTAGTGTGGCGGGAGGTGGGGATACGCAGTATTTT. As protein: CSAGSVAGGGDTQYF. This chain joins TRBV29-1 and TRBJ2-3; 8 bases agree with TRBD2. V shed 7 bases and J 6 bases; nucleotides not matched to a gene: 15. This CDR3 region has 15 residues. Germline V gene data show CDR1 as SQVTM and CDR2 as ANQGSEA.

This sequence joins TRBV2 and TRBJ2-2; 14 nucleotides match TRBD2. Germline V gives CDR1 SNHLY, CDR2 FYNNEI. V shed 6 bases, J shed 6 bases, and the junction held 9 bases outside the gene matches. This CDR3 is built from 17 residues. The CDR3 region has the DNA TGTGCCAGCAGCAAACCCGGGACTAGCGGGAGATCCGGGGAGCTGTTTTTT. Encoded protein: CASSKPGTSGRSGELFF. The complete variable domain, with remaining parts taken from reference TRBV2 and TRBJ2-2, reads EPEVTQTPSHQVTQMGQEVILRCVPISNHLYFYWYRQILGQKVEFLVSFYNNEISEKSEIFDDQFSVERPDGSNFTLKIRSTKLEDSAMYFCASSKPGTSGRSGELFFGEGSRLTVL.

The chain uses TRBV6-1 and TRBJ2-3; TRBD2 aligns across 9 bases. The V segment lost 4 bases and the J segment 3 bases; nucleotides outside the gene matches: 5. CDR3 size: 15 residues. Germline loops: CDR1 MNHNS, CDR2 SASEGT. Here the CDR3 reads CASSAAGGRTDTQYF. For the CDR3, the DNA is TGTGCCAGCAGTGCGGCGGGAGGGCGTACAGATACGCAGTATTTT.

V is TRBV30 and J is TRBJ2-7; unclear D gene. Germline CDR1 reads GTSNPN; CDR2 reads SVGIG (reference sequence). V was shortened by 2 bases and J by 6 bases, with 17 bases between the two germline ends. This CDR3 region has 14 residues. Here the CDR3 DNA reads TGTGCCTGGAGTCTTAGAGTCTACAGATTCGAGCAGTACTTC. Translation gives CAWSLRVYRFEQYF.

V is TRBV6-1 and J is TRBJ1-5; the D gene is possibly TRBD1 (5 bases). Germline lookup yields CDR1 MNHNS and CDR2 SASEGT. CDR3 length: 13 amino acids. V lost 7 bases and J 2 bases, leaving 9 bases between the germline ends. CDR3 in amino acids: CASTRGRNQPQHF. Written as DNA, the CDR3 is TGTGCCAGCACGCGGGGACGCAATCAGCCCCAGCATTTT.

The chain carries TRBV5-1 and TRBJ2-5; 7 bases fit TRBD1. The trim removed 3 bases at V and 5 bases at J, leaving 7 bases unmatched. The CDR3 extends over 14 amino acids. Germline V gene lookup returns CDR1 SGHRS and CDR2 YFSETQ. DNA of the CDR3: TGCGCCAGCAGCTCTCCGACAGGGTCGGAGACCCAGTACTTC. Its translation is CASSSPTGSETQYF.

To note about this clone: The same CDR3 is also encoded by other DNA sequences in this sample. The chain combines TRBV2 with TRBJ1-2, with D perhaps TRBD1 (6 bases). V was pared by 8 bases and J by 2 bases, with 15 bases between. There are 14 residues in the CDR3. In germline, CDR1 is SNHLY, CDR2 FYNNEI. The CDR3 protein is CASSERGMNYGYTF. The CDR3 DNA reads as TGTGCCAGCTCTGAGAGGGGGATGAACTATGGCTACACCTTC.

This chain links TRBV30 with TRBJ2-1, with TRBD2 matching 8 bases. The CDR3 has 15 amino acids. Germline-derived CDR1 and CDR2 are GTSNPN and SVGIG (reference sequence). The V gene end was trimmed by 3 bases and the J gene end by 8 bases; junction bases not matched to a gene: 12. CDR3 sequence: CAWRPPGLVIYEQFF. As DNA, the CDR3 is TGTGCCTGGAGACCTCCGGGACTAGTTATCTATGAGCAGTTCTTC.